A single sample gave rise to the 15 T cell receptor beta chains below, sequenced in a study of cytomegalovirus exposure and HLA in healthy donors. PCR involved 60 Vbeta and 13 Jbeta primers. Produced via immunoSEQ multiplex PCR; TCRdb's table is partial and in-frame only. Its clone listing holds more than 140,000 clones. The sequenced material came from PBMCs. The source of these receptors is a woman younger than 30 in good health and CMV-seronegative.

The chain links TRBV11-2 to TRBJ2-2, with TRBD1 as a possible D gene (6 bases). In germline, CDR1 is SGHAT, CDR2 FQNNGV. The germline V and J ends were trimmed by 3 bases and 5 bases, with 19 bases remaining between them. This CDR3 spans 17 amino acids. The CDR3 bases are TGTGCCAGCAGCTTCCCGGTGGGGACACCGGGGACCGGGGAGCTGTTTTTT. Amino acids: CASSFPVGTPGTGELFF.

The chain recombines TRBV7-3 with TRBJ2-2; the D gene is possibly TRBD1 (5 bases). Germline CDR1 and CDR2: SGHTA and FQGTGA. V was trimmed by 6 bases and J by 4 bases, leaving 12 bases between them. The CDR3 loop spans 14 amino acids. The chain's CDR3 is CASRPTASTGELFF. CDR3 DNA: TGTGCCAGCAGACCGACAGCTTCCACCGGGGAGCTGTTTTTT.

This chain joins TRBV6-8 and TRBJ2-1; D perhaps matches TRBD2 (5 bases). V shed 4 bases and J shed 1 base, with 14 bases lying between them. Germline CDR1 and CDR2: MNHGY and SAAAGT. There are 16 residues in the CDR3. The CDR3 here is CASSLDASKSYNEQFF. The CDR3 nucleotides read TGTGCCAGCAGTTTAGACGCTAGCAAATCCTACAATGAGCAGTTCTTC.

The chain carries TRBV21-1 and TRBJ2-7; the table's TRBD2 call for D was not verified on the DNA. TRBV21-1 represents a pseudogene. The CDR3 loop spans 12 amino acids. CDR3 sequence reads: CASSKAPSEQYV. The CDR3 bases are TGTGCCAGCAGCAAAGCCCCGAGCGAGCAGTACGTC.

The chain recombines TRBV6-1 with TRBJ2-1; tentative D call: TRBD2 (7 bases). The CDR3 totals 15 residues. V was clipped by 10 bases and J by 0 bases, with 16 bases between them. Germline V gives CDR1 MNHNS, CDR2 SASEGT. CDR3 DNA: TGTGCCACCGAATTGGGAGGGGGCTCCTACAATGAGCAGTTCTTC. Translating gives CATELGGGSYNEQFF.

The rearrangement uses TRBV4-1 and TRBJ1-2, with TRBD1 matching 7 bases. Looked up from germline, CDR1 is MGHRA and CDR2 is YSYEKL. This CDR3 has 13 amino acids. The junction had 4 bases not matched to a gene; V was cut back by 1 base and J by 8 bases. CDR3 in DNA: TGCGCCAGCAGCCAAGGACAGGGAGGAGGCTACACCTTC. This sequence encodes CASSQGQGGGYTF.

V usage is TRBV2 and J usage is TRBJ2-5; D gene unclear. The germline V and J ends were trimmed by 3 bases and 5 bases, with 16 bases remaining between them. The CDR3 runs 15 residues. Germline V gene data show CDR1 as SNHLY and CDR2 as FYNNEI. The CDR3 protein is CASSDPVEVVETQYF. The CDR3 region has the DNA TGTGCCAGCAGTGACCCGGTCGAGGTGGTGGAGACCCAGTACTTC.

The genes are TRBV19 and TRBJ2-1; possible D gene TRBD2, 6 bases. The CDR3 totals 14 residues. CDR1 and CDR2 (germline): LNHDA, SQIVND (reference sequence). Trimming took off 5 bases at V and 4 bases at J, with 12 bases between the two ends. This CDR3 reads CASSARGGYNEQFF. CDR3 nucleotide sequence: TGTGCCAGTAGTGCCCGGGGAGGATACAATGAGCAGTTCTTC.

The chain links TRBV21-1 to TRBJ2-7; the table's D call TRBD1 went unverified against the DNA. TRBV21-1 is termed a pseudogene. The CDR3 sequence is 18 residues long. In nucleotides, the CDR3 is TGTGCCAGCAGCAAACTACATCTAAGGACAGTAAAGATTTACGAGCAGTACGTC. It specifies CASSKLHLRTVKIYEQYV.

This chain joins TRBV2 and TRBJ1-5; tentatively, D is TRBD1 (6 bases). CDR1 is SNHLY and CDR2 is FYNNEI in the germline V gene. Trimming took off 4 bases at V and 3 bases at J, with 13 bases between the two ends. This CDR3 spans 15 amino acids. CDR3 coding DNA: TGTGCCAGCAGTGTGGGTAGGGACATCAATCAGCCCCAGCATTTT. Amino acid sequence: CASSVGRDINQPQHF.

J is TRBJ2-2 and V is TRBV9; D may be TRBD2 (6 bases). CDR3 length: 16 amino acids. Germline CDR1 SGDLS, CDR2 YYNGEE. Trimming cost V 0 bases and J 2 bases, with 11 bases left between them. CDR3 loop: CASSVVPSVNTGELFF. CDR3 sequence (DNA): TGTGCCAGCAGCGTAGTTCCTAGCGTAAACACCGGGGAGCTGTTTTTT. The full variable domain, in which reference TRBV9 and TRBJ2-2 provide the parts outside the CDR3, is DSGVTQTPKHLITATGQRVTLRCSPRSGDLSVYWYQQSLDQGLQFLIQYYNGEERAKGNILERFSAQQFPDLHSELNLSSLELGDSALYFCASSVVPSVNTGELFFGEGSRLTVL.

This chain uses TRBV2 with TRBJ2-7; tentative D call: TRBD1 (7 bases). The CDR3 is 13 residues long. V gave up 2 bases and J gave up 6 bases, with 11 bases separating them. Germline CDR1 and CDR2: SNHLY and FYNNEI. The CDR3 bases are TGTGCCAGCAGTGAACAGGGGGGATCCGAGCAGTACGTC. It translates to CASSEQGGSEQYV.

This CDR3 reads CASTPGQSYNEQFF. CDR3 in DNA: TGCGCCAGTACGCCGGGACAAAGCTACAATGAGCAGTTCTTC. J is TRBJ2-1 and V is TRBV5-1; D is perhaps TRBD1 (6 bases). V was cut by 8 bases and J by 3 bases, with 15 bases left in between. The germline gives CDR1 SGHRS, CDR2 YFSETQ. The CDR3 contains 14 residues.

This chain uses TRBV19 with TRBJ1-5; D might be TRBD1 (6 bases). This CDR3 is 15 amino acids long. Deletions cut 7 bases from V and 0 bases from J, with 13 bases between. Germline CDR1 and CDR2: LNHDA and SQIVND (reference sequence). CDR3: CASNGTPYSNQPQHF. The CDR3 nucleotides are TGTGCCAGTAACGGGACACCTTATAGCAATCAGCCCCAGCATTTT.

This chain links TRBV5-1 with TRBJ2-3; D perhaps matches TRBD2 (5 bases). The germline gives CDR1 SGHRS, CDR2 YFSETQ. This CDR3 spans 14 amino acids. Trimming took off 10 bases at V and 0 bases at J, with 15 bases between the two ends. This chain's CDR3 is CASGRGTSTDTQYF. The DNA of the CDR3 is TGCGCCTCCGGTCGGGGAACTAGCACAGATACGCAGTATTTT.